These T cell receptor beta chains were read from a single sample in a study of shared clonotypes between healthy human individuals. Profiling relied on immunoSEQ multiplex PCR, and the TCRdb table lists in-frame clones only, not all of them. The sample has roughly 380,000 clones; 90% to 97% are singletons. Source material: memory CD8+ T cells sorted from blood. The origin of the receptors is a man aged 25 to 40 in good health. Both conserved end residues are part of each CDR3. The order of the fields is V gene, D gene, J gene, CDR3 protein, CDR3 DNA. The D gene is left open where the match is weak.

>TRBV5-4|TRBD1|TRBJ2-3
CASSSPTGRDTQYF
TGTGCCAGCAGCTCGCCGACAGGGAGAGATACGCAGTATTTT
>TRBV4-2|-|TRBJ2-7
CASSLEDRRGEQYF
TGTGCCAGCAGCCTCGAGGACAGGCGGGGCGAGCAGTACTTC
>TRBV29-1|TRBD1|TRBJ2-7
CSVGDSGPGGLQYF
TGCAGCGTTGGGGATTCTGGGCCAGGGGGTTTACAGTACTTC
>TRBV27|TRBD2|TRBJ2-1
CASSSGLAGDNEQFF
TGTGCCAGCAGTTCCGGACTAGCGGGGGACAATGAGCAGTTCTTC
>TRBV5-4|TRBD1|TRBJ2-6
CASSLLDRGIAGANVLTF
TGTGCCAGCAGCTTGCTGGACAGGGGAATTGCTGGGGCCAACGTCCTGACTTTC
>TRBV7-2|-|TRBJ1-2
CASSLSALLNYGYTF
TGTGCCAGCAGCTTAAGTGCTTTACTTAACTATGGCTACACCTTC
>TRBV5-1|-|TRBJ2-7
CASSGEYEQYF
TGCGCCAGCAGCGGAGAGTATGAGCAGTACTTC
>TRBV5-1|-|TRBJ2-1
CASSLNRWGNEQFF
TGCGCCAGCAGCTTAAACAGGTGGGGCAATGAGCAGTTCTTC
>TRBV5-1|TRBD2|TRBJ2-1
CASSPGLAANEQFF
TGCGCCAGCAGCCCAGGACTAGCGGCCAATGAGCAGTTCTTC
>TRBV5-5|TRBD2|TRBJ2-2
CASSLRLAGNTGELFF
TGTGCCAGCAGCCTAAGACTAGCGGGAAACACCGGGGAGCTGTTTTTT